A selection of T cell receptor beta chains follows, all from one sample in a study of shared clonotypes between healthy human individuals. Assay used: immunoSEQ multiplex PCR; TCRdb lists only in-frame clones, some missing. Here the sample spans under 2,000,000 clones, over 85% being singletons. The specimen was naive CD8+ T cells sorted from blood. The source of these receptors is a young man in good health. Each CDR3 is given with its conserved first and last residue. The order of the fields is V gene, J gene, D gene, CDR3 DNA, CDR3 protein. A D gene is named only where the DNA matches it firmly.

v_call: TRBV12-5
j_call: TRBJ2-7
d_call: NA
cdr3_nt: TGTGCTAGTGGTTACGGACGCCCGGGGGCGGACGAGCAGTACTTC
cdr3_aa: CASGYGRPGADEQYF

v_call: TRBV5-4
j_call: TRBJ2-1
d_call: NA
cdr3_nt: TGTGCCAGCAGCTTGGTAGGGAGTCGGCAGTTCTTC
cdr3_aa: CASSLVGSRQFF

v_call: TRBV6-1
j_call: TRBJ2-7
d_call: NA
cdr3_nt: NA
cdr3_aa: CASSSSGQYPGEQYF

v_call: TRBV6-6
j_call: TRBJ2-1
d_call: TRBD1
cdr3_nt: TGTGCCAGCAGTTATCCAGGGACAGTCGACAATGAGCAGTTCTTC
cdr3_aa: CASSYPGTVDNEQFF

v_call: TRBV27
j_call: TRBJ2-1
d_call: NA
cdr3_nt: TGTGCCAGCAGTTTACTCAGCTCCTACAATGAGCAGTTCTTC
cdr3_aa: CASSLLSSYNEQFF

v_call: TRBV27
j_call: TRBJ2-3
d_call: NA
cdr3_nt: TGTGCCAGCAGCCCCTTGGGGACAGATACGCAGTATTTT
cdr3_aa: CASSPLGTDTQYF

v_call: TRBV19
j_call: TRBJ2-1
d_call: NA
cdr3_nt: TGTGCCAGTAGTATCCCGGGGGAATGGTCCTACAATGAGCAGTTCTTC
cdr3_aa: CASSIPGEWSYNEQFF

v_call: TRBV29-1
j_call: TRBJ2-3
d_call: TRBD2
cdr3_nt: TGCAGCGTTGAATTAACGGGAGGGCCGGATACGCAGTATTTT
cdr3_aa: CSVELTGGPDTQYF

v_call: TRBV27
j_call: TRBJ2-3
d_call: NA
cdr3_nt: TGTGCCAGCAGTTTATCGATTTCCGGGATCGGGGCAGATACGCAGTATTTT
cdr3_aa: CASSLSISGIGADTQYF

v_call: TRBV5-1
j_call: TRBJ2-5
d_call: NA
cdr3_nt: TGCGCCAGCAGCTTGTGGGGGGTTGAGACCCAGTACTTC
cdr3_aa: CASSLWGVETQYF

v_call: TRBV19
j_call: TRBJ2-5
d_call: NA
cdr3_nt: TGTGCCAGTAGTATAGCGGGGAGTATCCAAGAGACCCAGTACTTC
cdr3_aa: CASSIAGSIQETQYF

v_call: TRBV28
j_call: TRBJ1-4
d_call: TRBD1
cdr3_nt: TGTGCCAGCAGTTACCGGACAGGGGAGCGTGAAAAACTGTTTTTT
cdr3_aa: CASSYRTGEREKLFF

v_call: TRBV6-5
j_call: TRBJ1-2
d_call: NA
cdr3_nt: TGTGCCAGCAGTCCCTACCGTGACAGTAATGGCTACACCTTC
cdr3_aa: CASSPYRDSNGYTF

v_call: TRBV27
j_call: TRBJ2-1
d_call: TRBD2
cdr3_nt: TGTGCCAGCAGTACGGGACTAGCGGGACGTAATGAGCAGTTCTTC
cdr3_aa: CASSTGLAGRNEQFF

v_call: TRBV9
j_call: TRBJ1-1
d_call: NA
cdr3_nt: TGTGCCAGCAGCGGGGTCGGGTCGAGGACTGAAGCTTTCTTT
cdr3_aa: CASSGVGSRTEAFF

v_call: TRBV5-6
j_call: TRBJ1-5
d_call: TRBD1
cdr3_nt: TGTGCCAGCAGCTGGGGGCCAGGGGGAAATCCGAGCAATCAGCCCCAGCATTTT
cdr3_aa: CASSWGPGGNPSNQPQHF

v_call: TRBV27
j_call: TRBJ1-5
d_call: TRBD1
cdr3_nt: TGTGCCAGCAGTTTAATAACCCGGACAGGGGGCGATCAGCCCCAGCATTTT
cdr3_aa: CASSLITRTGGDQPQHF

v_call: TRBV19
j_call: TRBJ1-2
d_call: NA
cdr3_nt: TGTGCCACCGCGGGGTACAGGGACCTTAACTATGGCTACACCTTC
cdr3_aa: CATAGYRDLNYGYTF

v_call: TRBV14
j_call: TRBJ2-5
d_call: NA
cdr3_nt: TGTGCCAGCAGCCAAGATGGGGGAGAGACCCAGTACTTC
cdr3_aa: CASSQDGGETQYF

v_call: TRBV28
j_call: TRBJ2-1
d_call: NA
cdr3_nt: TGTGCCAGCAGTACTACTTCCGCAGGGGGGTTTAATGATGAGCAGTTCTTC
cdr3_aa: CASSTTSAGGFNDEQFF

v_call: TRBV19
j_call: TRBJ2-7
d_call: TRBD1
cdr3_nt: TGTGCCAGTAGTATAGATCCAGGGGGCGACGAGCAGTACTTC
cdr3_aa: CASSIDPGGDEQYF

v_call: TRBV7-2
j_call: TRBJ2-7
d_call: TRBD2
cdr3_nt: TGTGCCAGCAGCTTAGAAACGGCTAGCGGGAGGGGCGCCTACGAGCAGTACTTC
cdr3_aa: CASSLETASGRGAYEQYF

v_call: TRBV2
j_call: TRBJ2-7
d_call: NA
cdr3_nt: TGTGCCAGCAGTGGGGGATTAATGTACGAGCAGTACTTC
cdr3_aa: CASSGGLMYEQYF

v_call: TRBV23-1
j_call: TRBJ1-2
d_call: NA
cdr3_nt: TGCGCCAGCAGTCATACTCCAGGGGAGTACGGTACGGTGCATGGCTACACCTTC
cdr3_aa: CASSHTPGEYGTVHGYTF

v_call: TRBV9
j_call: TRBJ2-7
d_call: TRBD1
cdr3_nt: TGTGCCAGCAGCGGGACTCCGGGACAGGGGGCCTACGAGCAGTACTTC
cdr3_aa: CASSGTPGQGAYEQYF

v_call: TRBV28
j_call: TRBJ1-4
d_call: NA
cdr3_nt: TGTGCCAGCAGTGCCCGGGAAGATGAAAAACTGTTTTTT
cdr3_aa: CASSAREDEKLFF

v_call: TRBV9
j_call: TRBJ1-3
d_call: NA
cdr3_nt: TGTGCCAGCAGCGTAGGCGTGAGCTCTGGAAACACCATATATTTT
cdr3_aa: CASSVGVSSGNTIYF